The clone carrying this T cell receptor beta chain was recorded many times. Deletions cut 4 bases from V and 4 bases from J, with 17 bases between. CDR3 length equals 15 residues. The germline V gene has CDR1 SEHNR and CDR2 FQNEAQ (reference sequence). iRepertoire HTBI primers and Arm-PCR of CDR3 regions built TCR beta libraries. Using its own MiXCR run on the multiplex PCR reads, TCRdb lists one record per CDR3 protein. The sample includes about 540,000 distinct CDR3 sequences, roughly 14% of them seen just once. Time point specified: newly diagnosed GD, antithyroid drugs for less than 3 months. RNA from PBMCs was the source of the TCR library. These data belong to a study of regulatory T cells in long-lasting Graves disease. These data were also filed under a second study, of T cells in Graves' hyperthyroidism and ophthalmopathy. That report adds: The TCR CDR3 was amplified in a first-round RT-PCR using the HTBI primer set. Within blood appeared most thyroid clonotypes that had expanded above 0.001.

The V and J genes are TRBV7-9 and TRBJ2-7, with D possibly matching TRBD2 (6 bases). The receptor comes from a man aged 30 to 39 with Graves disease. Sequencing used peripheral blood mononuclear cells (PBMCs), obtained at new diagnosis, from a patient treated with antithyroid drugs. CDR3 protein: CASSSTGTLGYEQYF. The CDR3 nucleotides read TGTGCCAGCAGCTCTACCGGGACTCTAGGGTACGAGCAGTACTTC. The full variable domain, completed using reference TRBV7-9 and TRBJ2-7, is DTGVSQNPRHKITKRGQNVTFRCDPISEHNRLYWYRQTLGQGPEFLTYFQNEAQLEKSRLLSDRFSAERPKGSFSTLEIQRTEQGDSAMYLCASSSTGTLGYEQYFGPGTRLTVT.